This record concerns one TCR beta chain sequence. Antigen: not known. The data stem from a study of beta chain features in type 1 diabetes. The study, taken as a whole, reports: In every one of the four CD4+ subsets, TCRB CDR3s were moderately but significantly shorter in Type 1 diabetes patients.

cDNA synthesis used the whole RNA isolate, giving expressed TCRB sequences. TCRdb's copy holds only in-frame clones and misses some; the assay was immunoSEQ multiplex PCR. The table records 230,000 or so clones, roughly 16% of them present only once. The CDR3 is 12 residues long. The ends were cut back, 3 bases at V and 4 bases at J, with 7 bases in the middle. The germline V gene encodes CDR1 SGDLS and CDR2 YYNGEE. The rearrangement joins TRBV9 to TRBJ1-2, with D hard to call. This TCR derives from a man aged 30 to 45 with type 1 diabetes. What was sequenced was naive CD4+ T cells from blood. The CDR3 nucleotides read TGTGCCAGCAGCGCGGTGCTCTATGGCTACACCTTC. Translation gives CASSAVLYGYTF.